This T cell receptor beta chain emerged from a study of cytomegalovirus exposure and HLA in healthy donors. Study-level points and caveats: Donors belonging to an Asian-associated ancestry cluster reportedly showed fewer N-insertions in productive TCRs than the approximately 640-donor mean, according to what a later analysis found. Donors were assumed by presence/absence analyses to have roughly uniform sequencing depth. The records held CMV serostatus as the only immune exposure information.

Vbeta (60) and Jbeta (13) primers were used in the PCR. Original processing notes: Later work found around 85 million unique TCR beta chains, with approximately 12 million shared. TCRdb's copy holds only in-frame clones and misses some; the assay was immunoSEQ multiplex PCR. V, J and clone size are taken as reported in that table, and D and trimming were inferred from the DNA itself. Found here are about 200,000 clones, about four fifths of them singletons; the top ten hold approximately 0.4%. Concerning this clone itself: No antigen is known for it.

The receptor was derived from a male donor in good health and CMV-seropositive. The sequenced sample consisted of PBMCs.

The CDR3 loop is CASSRELGQSNTGELFF. CDR3 coding DNA: TGTGCCAGCAGCCGTGAGCTTGGGCAGTCGAACACCGGGGAGCTGTTTTTT. V usage is TRBV7-8 and J usage is TRBJ2-2; no firm D call. Germline CDR1 reads SGHVS; CDR2 reads FQNEAQ. The CDR3 runs 17 residues. V lost 5 bases to trimming and J lost 0 bases, with 16 bases between them.